Each of the 10 T cell receptor beta chains below was sequenced from the same sample in a study of blood T cell repertoires in COVID-19. Data came from immunoSEQ multiplex PCR; TCRdb stores just in-frame clones and leaves some out. The sample lists 190,000 or so clones; approximately 80% were seen once. The source material was peripheral blood. These receptor sequences come from a man in his fifties or sixties with COVID-19, enrolled during active disease.

This rearrangement joins TRBV19 to TRBJ1-2; 7 bases fit TRBD1. This CDR3 is built from 13 residues. The V and J ends lost 5 bases and 8 bases, in that order; junction bases with no gene match: 8. Germline V CDR1 and CDR2: LNHDA, SQIVND (reference sequence). The CDR3 reads CASSPKGALGYTF. CDR3 bases: TGTGCCAGTAGTCCGAAGGGGGCGCTGGGCTACACCTTC.

The chain uses TRBV27 and TRBJ2-1; weak D call: TRBD2 (5 bases). The CDR3 consists of 15 residues. Deletions cut 2 bases from V and 3 bases from J, with 11 bases between. Germline V lookup: CDR1 MNHEY, CDR2 SMNVEV (reference sequence). CDR3 DNA sequence: TGTGCCAGCAGTTTAAGGGAGCCCCTCTACAATGAGCAGTTCTTC. Its protein is CASSLREPLYNEQFF.

V gene TRBV12-1 combines with J gene TRBJ1-1. TRBV12-1 is described as a pseudogene. This CDR3 is built from 14 residues. This chain's CDR3 is CASSAPTMSAEAFF. The CDR3 DNA reads as TGTGCCAGCAGCGCACCGACCATGAGCGCTGAAGCTTTCTTT.

Only a few counts were recorded for this clone. The rearrangement joins TRBV5-1 to TRBJ2-7; 7 positions match TRBD1. From germline, CDR1 is SGHRS and CDR2 YFSETQ. The CDR3 sequence is 14 residues long. The V gene end was trimmed by 4 bases and the J gene end by 3 bases; junction bases not matched to a gene: 7. CDR3 DNA sequence: TGCGCCAGCAGCCCTTCGACAGGGCTCTACGAGCAGTACTTC. Translating gives CASSPSTGLYEQYF.

The DNA for the CDR3 is TGTGCCAGCAGTCCGACGGGGAGGGCGGGCTACACCTTC. The encoded protein is CASSPTGRAGYTF. This sequence joins TRBV12-3 or TRBV12-4 and TRBJ1-2; D unresolved. Trimming removed 5 bases from V and 8 bases from J, with 15 bases in between. The CDR3 length is 13 residues.

The gene calls are TRBV30 and TRBJ2-1; 7 bases line up with TRBD1. CDR3 length: 10 amino acids. Germline V lookup: CDR1 GTSNPN, CDR2 SVGIG (reference sequence). The V gene end was trimmed by 7 bases and the J gene end by 14 bases; junction bases not matched to a gene: 8. This chain's CDR3 is CASQGGREFF. The CDR3 DNA reads TGTGCCTCTCAAGGGGGCCGGGAGTTCTTC. Full variable domain (rest looked up from reference TRBV30 and TRBJ2-1): SQTIHQWPATLVQPVGSPLSLECTVEGTSNPNLYWYRQAAGRGLQLLFYSVGIGQISSEVPQNLSASRPQDRQFILSSKKLLLSDSGFYLCASQGGREFFGPGTRLTVL.

This clone has a handful of counts. The chain links TRBV7-9 to TRBJ1-1; no firm D call. Germline V CDR1 and CDR2: SEHNR, FQNEAQ (reference sequence). The germline V and J ends were trimmed by 3 bases and 4 bases, with 6 bases remaining between them. The CDR3 extends over 12 amino acids. The CDR3 reads CASSLRGTEAFF. The CDR3 bases are TGTGCCAGCAGCTTGCGGGGCACTGAAGCTTTCTTT.

The chain uses TRBV4-2 and TRBJ1-1, with TRBD1 matching over 11 bases. CDR3 length: 16 amino acids. With V trimmed by 3 bases and J by 4 bases, 7 bases remained unmatched. Germline lookup yields CDR1 LGHNA and CDR2 YNFKEQ. The CDR3 sequence: CASSQEEGQGGTEAFF. CDR3 bases: TGTGCCAGCAGCCAGGAAGAGGGACAGGGGGGCACTGAAGCTTTCTTT.

The V and J genes are TRBV15 and TRBJ1-1; 8 positions match TRBD1. Trimming took 4 bases from V and 1 from J; bases not matched to a gene: 5. The germline V gene encodes CDR1 LNHNV and CDR2 YYDKDF (reference sequence). This CDR3 has 15 amino acids. This CDR3 is CATSTPGTGNTEAFF. Written as DNA, the CDR3 is TGTGCCACCAGCACCCCCGGGACAGGGAACACTGAAGCTTTCTTT.

This clone has just one count. This sequence joins TRBV5-6 and TRBJ1-5; D is unclear. The V and J ends lost 3 bases and 5 bases respectively, with 6 bases between them. The germline gives CDR1 SGHDT, CDR2 YYEEEE. There are 12 residues in the CDR3. The DNA of the CDR3 is TGTGCCAGCAGCTATCAGGATCAGCCCCAGCATTTT. It is translated as CASSYQDQPQHF. Supplemented by reference TRBV5-6 and TRBJ1-5, the full variable domain reads DAGVTQSPTHLIKTRGQQVTLRCSPKSGHDTVSWYQQALGQGPQFIFQYYEEEERQRGNFPDRFSGHQFPNYSSELNVNALLLGDSALYLCASSYQDQPQHFGDGTRLSIL.